This T cell receptor (beta chain) stems from a study of blood T cell repertoires in COVID-19 (dated by TCRdb to 2018 to 2020). About the full investigation: Collaborator samples came from the United States, Italy and Spain and covered acute and convalescent phases of COVID-19. The material from the prospective study consisted of cDNA or gDNA derived from T cells, B-cell-depleted T cells, or PBMCs. The dataset comprised deeply sampled blood TCRbeta repertoires from subjects exposed to, actively infected with, or recovered from COVID-19. The repertoires were released in a freely available public database intended as a resource for research on the immune response to SARS-CoV-2. The samples were drawn from two sources: the first 160 participants of the ongoing ImmuneRACE study, and 1,000 to 1,500 subjects contributed by 6 global collaborators. Nearly every sample came with metadata listing a de-identified subject ID, COVID-19 status, age in years and sex. HLA class I and class II types, where available, came from metadata supplied by the sample provider rather than from assay-based typing. Study-level results and caveats: The amount of clinical and demographic metadata varied by source and participant and was provided uncurated.

TCRbeta CDR3 regions were amplified from genomic DNA using the immunoSEQ Assay, a bias-controlled multiplex PCR. Turning to the authors' computational methods: The number of nucleated cells in each sample was estimated by amplification of reference gene primers within the assay. To quantify the absolute abundance of each unique TCRbeta CDR3 rearrangement, sequence reads were collapsed and filtered. For each sample, productive Simpson clonality was calculated by taking the square root of Simpson's diversity index across productive rearrangements. The clones in this table, taken by TCRdb from immuneACCESS, are in-frame only. Not every clone is retained; where verified, under half of the shortfall comes from an unresolved V gene, and the cause of the rest is unknown. The V and J calls and clone size come from that table; D and trimming were worked out from the DNA. The sample has about 140,000 clones on record, 88% of them singletons. Roughly 1.9% of the sample is in the top ten clones.

As concerns this clone: What this receptor recognizes is not known. Nothing much larger sits one base from this clone, and base qualities are not available. Different DNA sequences within this sample yield the same CDR3.

Each collaborating institution followed its own protocols to collect whole blood in K2EDTA tubes. For TCRbeta analysis, collaborator samples were shipped as frozen whole blood, as isolated PBMCs, or as DNA extracted from either sample type. The TCR comes from a man between 65 and 80 years old with acute or convalescent COVID-19. The specimen sequenced was peripheral blood.

The DNA sequence is TGTGCCACCAGTGACCCGACAGGGTCTGGAAACACCATATATTTT. Its translation is CATSDPTGSGNTIYF. The sequence is built from TRBV24-1 and TRBJ1-3; 7 nucleotides in the junction match TRBD1. The germline V and J ends show losses of 4 bases and 1 base respectively, and no gene match explains 3 bases of the junction. The CDR3 has 15 amino acids, counting the end cysteine and phenylalanine. The only DNA kept is the CDR3, 45 bases in frame from the first base. CDR1 is given as KGHDR and CDR2 as SFDVKD, both from the germline V gene.